The 29 T cell receptor beta chains reported below all come from one sample, sequenced in a study of blood T cell repertoires in COVID-19. Assay: immunoSEQ multiplex PCR; the TCRdb copy retains only in-frame clones and omits some. The top ten hold about 2.2% of the sample, which has some 97,000 clones, about nine tenths seen once. The specimen sequenced was peripheral blood. These receptors were taken from a man aged 50 to 60 with active COVID-19.

The chain couples TRBV11-1 to TRBJ1-1; a weak D match, TRBD1 (5 bases). Looked up from germline, CDR1 is SGHAT and CDR2 is FQDESV (reference sequence). Trimming took off 5 bases at V and 2 bases at J, with 9 bases between the two ends. This CDR3 contains 13 residues. CDR3 sequence reads: CASSTTANTEAFF. CDR3 DNA: TGTGCCAGCAGCACGACAGCCAACACTGAAGCTTTCTTT. Using reference TRBV11-1 and TRBJ1-1 for the parts outside the CDR3, the full variable domain is EAEVAQSPRYKITEKSQAVAFWCDPISGHATLYWYRQILGQGPELLVQFQDESVVDDSQLPKDRFSAERLKGVDSTLKIQPAELGDSAMYLCASSTTANTEAFFGQGTRLTVV.

V gene TRBV9 combines with J gene TRBJ1-3; the D is unclear. Deletions cut 4 bases from V and 0 bases from J, with 17 bases between. The CDR3 covers 17 residues. The germline CDR1 and CDR2 sequences are SGDLS and YYNGEE. CDR3 residues: CASSPRPDLFSGNTIYF. The CDR3, as DNA: TGTGCCAGCAGCCCTAGGCCCGATTTATTCTCTGGAAACACCATATATTTT.

The J gene is TRBJ2-2, the V gene TRBV30; a weak D match, TRBD2 (6 bases). V lost 3 bases and J 2 bases, leaving 34 bases between the germline ends. Germline V gives CDR1 GTSNPN, CDR2 SVGIG (reference sequence). The CDR3 is 22 residues long. The CDR3 here is CAWSTLDNGREESGQNTGELFF. The CDR3 nucleotides read TGTGCCTGGAGCACCTTAGACAACGGGAGAGAAGAAAGTGGGCAAAACACCGGGGAGCTGTTTTTT.

The V gene is TRBV5-4, the J gene TRBJ2-1; 7 bases are shared with TRBD2. This CDR3 has 14 residues. Per the germline V gene, CDR1 is SGHNT and CDR2 is YYREEE (reference sequence). J gave up 4 bases and V 4 bases, and 5 bases lay outside the gene matches. The CDR3 DNA follows: TGTGCCAGCAGCGGGGGGGACCTGTACAATGAGCAGTTCTTC. Encoded protein: CASSGGDLYNEQFF.

This chain links TRBV11-3 with TRBJ1-1; a possible D gene is TRBD1 (5 bases). V lost 11 bases and J 6 bases, leaving 16 bases between the germline ends. CDR1 and CDR2 from the germline V gene are SGHNT and YENEEA. This CDR3 has 12 residues. Here the CDR3 reads CASRGRDSEAFF. The CDR3 bases are TGTGCCTCTAGAGGGAGGGACTCTGAAGCTTTCTTT.

The chain has TRBV5-4 and TRBJ1-2; a weak D match, TRBD1 (6 bases). The CDR3 is 16 residues long. The V gene's germline CDR1 is SGHNT and CDR2 YYREEE (reference sequence). The V end was cut by 4 bases, the J end by 4 bases, with 20 bases between. The CDR3 sequence: CASSLVGGGGPYGYTF. DNA of the CDR3: TGTGCCAGCAGCCTGGTGGGGGGCGGGGGACCCTATGGCTACACCTTC.

Only one count was recorded for this clone. CDR3 residues: CAISEYRSYEQYV. The CDR3 DNA follows: TGTGCCATCAGTGAGTACAGGTCCTACGAGCAGTACGTC. The genes are TRBV10-3 and TRBJ2-7; D perhaps matches TRBD1 (5 bases). Germline V gives CDR1 ENHRY, CDR2 SYGVKD. This CDR3 has 13 amino acids. Trimming shortened V by 1 base and J by 1 base, and 5 bases separated the two germline ends.

The V call is TRBV19, the J call TRBJ1-3, with 9 bases fitting TRBD1. The CDR3 has 15 residues. The V gene's germline CDR1 is LNHDA and CDR2 SQIVND (reference sequence). Trimming took 4 bases from V and 4 from J; bases not matched to a gene: 5. CDR3 protein: CASSRTGGTGNTIYF. The CDR3 coding sequence is TGTGCCAGTAGTAGAACAGGGGGCACCGGAAACACCATATATTTT.

The gene calls are TRBV11-2 and TRBJ2-7; 7 positions match TRBD1. The length of the CDR3 is 12 residues. Germline CDR1 reads SGHAT; CDR2 reads FQNNGV. V lost 4 bases to trimming and J lost 5 bases; unmatched junction nucleotides: 2. CDR3 loop: CASSSGQNEQYF. CDR3 DNA: TGTGCCAGCAGCTCGGGACAGAACGAGCAGTACTTC.

The gene calls are TRBV13 and TRBJ1-6; TRBD1 agrees at 9 bases. The CDR3 has 14 amino acids. V lost 6 bases and J lost 10; bases outside the gene matches: 7. From germline, CDR1 is PRHDT and CDR2 FYEKMQ (reference sequence). CDR3 protein: CASRTQGARSPLHF. CDR3 coding DNA: TGTGCCAGCAGAACACAGGGGGCAAGGTCACCCCTCCACTTT.

V is TRBV5-1 and J is TRBJ2-3; D ambiguous. Trimming shortened V by 5 bases and J by 6 bases, and 10 bases separated the two germline ends. The CDR3 length is 12 residues. CDR1 is SGHRS and CDR2 is YFSETQ in the germline V gene. In nucleotides, the CDR3 is TGCGCCAGCAGTTCGACTGGGGATACGCAGTATTTT. Protein: CASSSTGDTQYF.

The CDR3 nucleotides read TGTGCCAGCAGCTCCTATCTTGCGAGCCACGAGCAGTACTTC. This translates into CASSSYLASHEQYF. The chain is built from TRBV7-8 and TRBJ2-7, with D uncertain. This CDR3 contains 14 residues. Germline CDR1 is SGHVS and CDR2 is FQNEAQ. V lost 4 bases and J lost 5, with 15 bases in between.

This sequence joins TRBV18 and TRBJ2-1, with 11 bases matching TRBD2. Germline assignment: CDR1 KGHSH and CDR2 LQKENI. J gave up 4 bases and V 7 bases, and 6 bases lay outside the gene matches. This CDR3 is 15 amino acids long. CDR3 protein: CASYSGTSGYNEQFF. For the CDR3, the DNA is TGTGCCAGCTATTCCGGGACTAGCGGTTACAATGAGCAGTTCTTC. Full variable domain (missing parts from reference TRBV18 and TRBJ2-1): NAGVMQNPRHLVRRRGQEARLRCSPMKGHSHVYWYRQLPEEGLKFMVYLQKENIIDESGMPKERFSAEFPKEGPSILRIQQVVRGDSAAYFCASYSGTSGYNEQFFGPGTRLTVL.

The V call is TRBV24-1, the J call TRBJ1-1; 11 positions match TRBD1. CDR1 is KGHDR, CDR2 SFDVKD, per germline. Losses at the gene ends were 4 bases for V and 4 bases for J; bases not matched to a gene: 10. The CDR3 is 17 amino acids. CDR3 bases: TGTGCCACCAGTGACCGGACAGGGGGCCCCTTGGGCACTGAAGCTTTCTTT. As protein: CATSDRTGGPLGTEAFF.

The chain is built from TRBV24-1 and TRBJ2-1, with D possibly TRBD2 on 5 matching bases. Per germline, CDR1 KGHDR and CDR2 SFDVKD. V was cut by 3 bases and J by 6 bases, with 11 bases left in between. The CDR3 is 14 amino acids. In DNA form, the CDR3 reads TGTGCCACCAGTGATAGAACTAGATCCAATGAGCAGTTCTTC. It codes for CATSDRTRSNEQFF.

The rearrangement joins TRBV3-1 (or the pseudogene TRBV3-2) to TRBJ1-6, with 7 positions matching TRBD1. This CDR3 has 15 amino acids. The J segment lost 9 bases and the V segment lost 6 bases, leaving 11 bases of the junction unmatched. The V gene's germline CDR1 is LGHDT and CDR2 YNNKEL (reference sequence). CDR3: CASSEVGGSASPLHF. As DNA, the CDR3 is TGTGCCAGCAGTGAAGTAGGGGGCTCGGCTTCACCCCTCCACTTT.

CDR3 DNA sequence: TGCAGCGTTAGGGGACTAGCGGGAGTTGGCAATGAGCAGTTCTTC. As protein: CSVRGLAGVGNEQFF. V is TRBV29-1 and J is TRBJ2-1, with 14 bases matching TRBD2. Germline lookup yields CDR1 SQVTM and CDR2 ANQGSEA. The CDR3 spans 15 residues. V lost 5 bases and J lost 6; bases outside the gene matches: 6.

The rearrangement uses TRBV7-9 and TRBJ2-3; D call uncertain. The CDR3 runs 13 residues. V was cut by 2 bases and J by 2 bases, with 5 bases left in between. Per germline, CDR1 SEHNR and CDR2 FQNEAQ (reference sequence). This chain's CDR3 is CASSLLFTDTQYF. The CDR3 DNA sequence: TGTGCCAGCAGCTTACTATTCACAGATACGCAGTATTTT.

The chain joins TRBV19 to TRBJ1-6; D is perhaps TRBD1 (5 bases). The germline V and J ends were trimmed by 5 bases and 1 base, with 9 bases remaining between them. Germline V gives CDR1 LNHDA, CDR2 SQIVND (reference sequence). The CDR3 sequence is 15 residues long. CDR3 sequence (DNA): TGTGCCAGTAGTTTAAAGGGGTCCTATAATTCACCCCTCCACTTT. As protein: CASSLKGSYNSPLHF.

This rearrangement joins TRBV11-2 to TRBJ2-7, with TRBD2 matching 8 bases. This CDR3 has 15 residues. Looked up from germline, CDR1 is SGHAT and CDR2 is FQNNGV. With V trimmed by 4 bases and J by 2 bases, 7 bases remained unmatched. The DNA of the CDR3 is TGTGCCAGCAGCTCCATAGCGGGACCCGCCTACGAGCAGTACTTC. It specifies CASSSIAGPAYEQYF.

The chain has TRBV24-1 and TRBJ1-2, with 8 bases that match TRBD1. The CDR3 has 15 residues. The germline CDR1 and CDR2 sequences are KGHDR and SFDVKD. V lost 3 bases to trimming and J lost 1 base; unmatched junction nucleotides: 3. This CDR3 is CATSDGDRNNYGYTF. Written as DNA, the CDR3 is TGTGCCACCAGTGATGGGGACAGGAATAACTATGGCTACACCTTC.

The rearrangement uses TRBV19 and TRBJ1-5; D is unresolved. The CDR3 is 15 residues long. V was clipped by 2 bases and J by 1 base, with 9 bases between them. Germline-derived CDR1 and CDR2 are LNHDA and SQIVND (reference sequence). This chain's CDR3 is CASSISGPSNQPQHF. The CDR3 DNA sequence: TGTGCCAGTAGTATAAGCGGGCCGAGCAATCAGCCCCAGCATTTT.

This clone showed up just a few times. The rearrangement uses TRBV7-2 and TRBJ1-6; 9 bases are a match to TRBD1. CDR3 length: 16 residues. V dropped 0 bases and J dropped 10; count of bases not matched to a gene: 7. Germline-derived CDR1 and CDR2 are SGHTA and FQGNSA. This CDR3 reads CASSLAGTGLRSPLHF. Here the CDR3 DNA reads TGTGCCAGCAGCTTAGCGGGGACAGGGCTTCGGTCACCCCTCCACTTT.

The chain is built from TRBV19 and TRBJ2-2, with D possibly being TRBD1 (5 bases). Trimming stripped 9 bases from V and 7 bases from J, with 24 bases between. CDR3 length: 16 residues. From germline, CDR1 is LNHDA and CDR2 SQIVND (reference sequence). CDR3 in DNA: TGTGCCAGCACTATGGATGGGGCAAGGCGTAGCGGGGAGCTGTTTTTT. Translation: CASTMDGARRSGELFF.

The genes are TRBV3-1 (or the pseudogene TRBV3-2) and TRBJ1-2; no definite D call. From germline, CDR1 is LGHDT and CDR2 YNNKEL (reference sequence). The CDR3 spans 13 residues. Trimming removed 0 bases at V and 7 bases at J, with 9 bases between. The CDR3 nucleotides read TGTGCCAGCAGCCAAGACCTAGGCGGTGGCTACACCTTC. Protein: CASSQDLGGGYTF.

The chain uses TRBV28 and TRBJ1-6, with 8 positions matching TRBD1. The junction had 3 bases not matched to a gene; V was cut back by 2 bases and J by 6 bases. This CDR3 is built from 15 residues. The germline V gene has CDR1 MDHEN and CDR2 SYDVKM. In nucleotides, the CDR3 is TGTGCCAGCAGTTTACAGGGGGCCCCTAATTCACCCCTCCACTTT. As protein: CASSLQGAPNSPLHF.

The gene calls are TRBV29-1 and TRBJ1-4, with 8 bases fitting TRBD1. V trimming: 7 bases; J trimming: 7 bases; junction bases outside the gene matches: 8. The CDR3 is 13 amino acids. Per the germline V gene, CDR1 is SQVTM and CDR2 is ANQGSEA. The CDR3 coding sequence is TGCAGCGCCCGGACAGGGTGGGGTGAAAAACTGTTTTTT. Protein sequence: CSARTGWGEKLFF.

Only one count was recorded for this clone. The chain is built from TRBV2 and TRBJ1-1; 8 nucleotides match TRBD1. J was trimmed by 6 bases and V by 7 bases; bases with no gene match: 13. Germline assignment: CDR1 SNHLY and CDR2 FYNNEI. The CDR3 consists of 15 residues. CDR3 nucleotides: TGTGCCAGCACCGAGGGCAGGGGGCGGCGCGCTGAAGCTTTCTTT. Translation gives CASTEGRGRRAEAFF.

The V and J genes are TRBV6-1 and TRBJ2-5; 8 nucleotides line up with TRBD2. The V gene's germline CDR1 is MNHNS and CDR2 SASEGT. V shed 3 bases and J 3 bases; nucleotides not matched to a gene: 12. The CDR3 has 17 amino acids. CDR3 in amino acids: CASSDPSARGAKETQYF. In DNA form, the CDR3 reads TGTGCCAGCAGTGACCCGTCTGCGCGGGGGGCGAAAGAGACCCAGTACTTC.